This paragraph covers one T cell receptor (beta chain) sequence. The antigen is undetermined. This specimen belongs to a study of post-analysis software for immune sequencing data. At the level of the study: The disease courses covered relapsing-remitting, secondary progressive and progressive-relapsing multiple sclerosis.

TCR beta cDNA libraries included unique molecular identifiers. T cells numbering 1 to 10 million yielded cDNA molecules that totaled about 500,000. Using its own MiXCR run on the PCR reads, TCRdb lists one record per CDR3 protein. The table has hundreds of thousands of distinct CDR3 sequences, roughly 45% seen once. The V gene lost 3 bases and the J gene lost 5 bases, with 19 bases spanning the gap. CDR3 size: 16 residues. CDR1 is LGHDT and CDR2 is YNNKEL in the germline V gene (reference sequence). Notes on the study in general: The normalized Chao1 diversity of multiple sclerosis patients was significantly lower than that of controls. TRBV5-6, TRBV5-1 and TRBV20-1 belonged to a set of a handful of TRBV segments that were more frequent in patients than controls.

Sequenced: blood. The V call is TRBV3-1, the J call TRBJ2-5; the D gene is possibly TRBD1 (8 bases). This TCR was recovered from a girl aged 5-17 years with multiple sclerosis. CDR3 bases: TGTGCCAGCAGCCAGCTAAATACAGGGGGGGATGAGACCCAGTACTTC. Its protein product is CASSQLNTGGDETQYF.